This T cell receptor (beta chain) was captured by sequencing in a study of early T cells in non-severe SARS-CoV-2 infection (dated by TCRdb to about 2021). Regarding the research as a whole: Because TCR sequencing was done on bulk RNA from unsorted whole blood, the alpha and beta chains could not be paired. General findings and caveats noted by the study authors: VDJdb matching was skewed toward anti-spike CD8 responses and likely underestimated virus-specific expansions by missing private and CD4 specificities.

This was a case-control study nested in a cohort of healthcare workers in London, UK, who had nasopharyngeal swab PCR tests and blood samples taken every week. Healthcare workers were recruited between 23 and 31 March 2020, during the week of the UK lockdown, and were followed weekly for up to roughly 15 weeks. In this sample, this clonotype turned up a few times. It lacks a known antigen. No quality values exist for individual bases; no much larger clone is one base distant. Library prep was done by 5' RACE. The instrument given in TCRdb is NextSeq 500. In the TCR library protocol, unique molecular identifiers were attached to individual cDNA molecules to correct for PCR bias and sequencing error. Both TCR alpha and beta chains were sequenced, and tight co-correlation was observed between alpha and beta sequence abundances in each sample. Turning to the authors' computational methods: Decombinator V4 was used to perform V gene, J gene and CDR3 annotation of TCR sequences. Expanded TCRs were defined as changing significantly between any two time points under a Poisson model with p below 0.0001. TCR abundances were normalised to the total number of TCRs sequenced per sample and expressed as counts per million. TRAV1-2 paired with TRAJ12, TRAJ20 or TRAJ33 defined MAIT TCRs, while TRAV10 paired with TRAJ18 defined iNKT TCRs. A search of VDJdb, accessed on 1 November 2021, was run for TCRs annotated to CMV, EBV and SARS-CoV-2, with TCRs annotated for multiple antigens excluded. TCRdb's own reprocessing of the public reads used fastp at Q25 and MiXCR and kept productive beta chains. Rows with a matching CDR3 protein are joined into one entry that keeps the most common DNA and genes. The V and J calls and clone size come from TCRdb's table, not from the authors' own analysis. The sample has about 130,000 distinct CDR3 sequences on record, 14% to 15% of them singletons. Together, the top ten hold 21% of the sample.

Measured from the cysteine to the phenylalanine, the CDR3 is 14 residues long. The read is trimmed to its CDR3 DNA, 42 bases read in frame from base 1. Based on the germline V gene (reference sequence), the CDR1 and CDR2 sequences are DFQATT and SNEGSKA. V and J are truncated by 5 bases and 1 base respectively, leaving an intervening sequence of 13 bases. Recombination connected TRBV20-1 to TRBJ2-3; a tentative D match to TRBD2 spans 5 bases. The sequence was collected from an adult who was a healthcare worker with PCR-confirmed SARS-CoV-2 infection or an uninfected control (not recorded which). Sequenced: whole blood. The bases read TGCAGTGCTCTCTGGGAGTCTCGCACAGATACGCAGTATTTT. Its product reads: CSALWESRTDTQYF.